This TCR beta chain was found in a study of cytomegalovirus exposure and HLA in healthy donors (TCRdb year 2017). As for the study more broadly: The roughly 700 repertoires of the first cohort and the roughly 110 validation repertoires were produced on the same platform, according to a later analysis. The study aimed to test whether signatures of past pathogen exposure could be identified by cataloging public T cell receptors. Along with the approximately 670-subject first cohort, a separate validation cohort of over a hundred different subjects was used. High-throughput TCR immunosequencing, statistical association of individual TCRs with disease status, and machine learning were combined to predict cytomegalovirus infection status. What the work shows at the level of the full study, not this receptor alone: A total of fewer than 200 TCR beta chains were listed by the study as associated with cytomegalovirus. In both the original and validation cohorts, the classifier was reported to diagnose cytomegalovirus status with high specificity and sensitivity. Most TCR sequences were observed very rarely across donors, whereas some public TCRs were present in many individuals. The authors suggested that the approach could potentially be generalized to other disease states and immunological phenotypes. Subsequent analysis determined that TCRs grouped into clusters in the first cohort also showed a tendency toward co-occurrence across the roughly 120 validation repertoires, and 85% to 95% of cluster scores exceeded 0. A later analysis lacked HLA typing for the validation cohort, so it scored co-occurrence in that cohort across all 120 or so repertoires. Three of the identified cytomegalovirus-associated TCR beta chains were confirmed in vitro to be specific for cytomegalovirus antigens.

Library construction relied on the immunoSEQ multiplex PCR assay. For the original study's pipeline: A statistical classification framework was developed to diagnose cytomegalovirus status using the catalog of TCR beta chain sequences. The table was pulled from immuneACCESS by TCRdb, which kept in-frame rearrangements only. Such tables lose some clones; where checked, under half of the loss comes from unresolved V genes, and the rest has no known cause. V, J and clone size derive from that table, while D and trimming were established from the DNA sequence. This sample has some 200,000 clones in its table, and 80% to 85% of those were observed once. The biggest ten clones account for around 2.8% of the sample. CDR1 and CDR2, per the germline V gene (reference sequence), are SEHNR and FQNEAQ. The V end gives up 5 bases and the J end 5 bases, leaving 4 bases in the junction not matched to a gene. The CDR3 goes from the cysteine to the phenylalanine over 14 residues. Kept here is only the CDR3 DNA, which spans 42 bases and is read in frame from base 1.

This clone was found once. Its antigen remains undetermined. Per-nucleotide qualities are absent, and no much larger clonotype sits a single base away. Separate from the roughly 700-subject first cohort, the validation cohort of 95 to 150 subjects was the group to which the donors belonged. This TCR derives from a woman aged 18 to 35 in good health and CMV-seropositive. The specimen was PBMCs. The chain is assembled from TRBV7-9 and TRBJ2-7, with 12 bases matching TRBD2. The bases read TGTGCCAGCAGCCCCCGACTAGCGGGGGACGAGCAGTACTTC. Its amino acids are CASSPRLAGDEQYF.